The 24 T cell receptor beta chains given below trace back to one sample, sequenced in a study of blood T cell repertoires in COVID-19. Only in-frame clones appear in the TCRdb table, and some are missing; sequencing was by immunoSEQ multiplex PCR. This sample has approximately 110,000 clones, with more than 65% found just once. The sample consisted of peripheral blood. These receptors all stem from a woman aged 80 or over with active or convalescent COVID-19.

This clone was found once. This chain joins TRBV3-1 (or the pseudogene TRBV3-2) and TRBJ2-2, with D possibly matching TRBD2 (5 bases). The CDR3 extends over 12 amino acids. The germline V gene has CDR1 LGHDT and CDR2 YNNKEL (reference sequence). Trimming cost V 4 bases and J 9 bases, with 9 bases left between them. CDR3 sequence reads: CASSLLGWELFF. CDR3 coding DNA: TGTGCCAGCAGCCTACTAGGGTGGGAGCTGTTTTTT.

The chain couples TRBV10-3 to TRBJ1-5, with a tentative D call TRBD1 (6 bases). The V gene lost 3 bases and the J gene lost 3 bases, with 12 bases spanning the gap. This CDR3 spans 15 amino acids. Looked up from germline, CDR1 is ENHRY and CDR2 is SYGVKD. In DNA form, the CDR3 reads TGTGCCATCAGTGAAAGGGACACCCTCAATCAGCCCCAGCATTTT. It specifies CAISERDTLNQPQHF.

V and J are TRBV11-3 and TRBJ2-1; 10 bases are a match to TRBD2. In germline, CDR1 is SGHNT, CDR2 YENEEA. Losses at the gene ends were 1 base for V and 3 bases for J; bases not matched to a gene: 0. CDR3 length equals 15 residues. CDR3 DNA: TGTGCCAGCAGCTTAGGGACTAGCGGCTACAATGAGCAGTTCTTC. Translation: CASSLGTSGYNEQFF.

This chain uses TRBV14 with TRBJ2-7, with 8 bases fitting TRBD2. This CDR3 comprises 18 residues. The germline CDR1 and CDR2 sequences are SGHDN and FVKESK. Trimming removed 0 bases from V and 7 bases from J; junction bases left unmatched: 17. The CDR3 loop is CASSQELSGASGLREQYF. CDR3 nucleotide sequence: TGTGCCAGCAGCCAAGAATTGTCCGGAGCTAGCGGGCTAAGGGAGCAGTACTTC.

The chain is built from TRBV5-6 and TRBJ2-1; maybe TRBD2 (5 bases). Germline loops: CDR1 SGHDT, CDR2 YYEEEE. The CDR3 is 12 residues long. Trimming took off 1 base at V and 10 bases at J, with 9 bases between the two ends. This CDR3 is CASSLRWREQFF. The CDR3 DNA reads TGTGCCAGCAGCTTGAGGTGGAGGGAGCAGTTCTTC.

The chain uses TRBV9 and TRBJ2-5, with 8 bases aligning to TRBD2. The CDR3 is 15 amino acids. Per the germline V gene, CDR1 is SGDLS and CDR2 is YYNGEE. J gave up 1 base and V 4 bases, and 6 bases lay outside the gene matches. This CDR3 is CASSQQAGAQETQYF. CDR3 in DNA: TGTGCCAGCAGCCAACAAGCGGGAGCCCAAGAGACCCAGTACTTC.

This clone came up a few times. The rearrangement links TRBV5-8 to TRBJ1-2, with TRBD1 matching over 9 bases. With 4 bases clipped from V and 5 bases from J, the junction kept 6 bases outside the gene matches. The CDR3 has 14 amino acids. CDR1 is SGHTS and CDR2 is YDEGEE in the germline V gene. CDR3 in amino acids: CASSPLDRGYGYTF. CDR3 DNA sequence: TGTGCCAGCAGCCCCCTCGACAGGGGGTATGGCTACACCTTC.

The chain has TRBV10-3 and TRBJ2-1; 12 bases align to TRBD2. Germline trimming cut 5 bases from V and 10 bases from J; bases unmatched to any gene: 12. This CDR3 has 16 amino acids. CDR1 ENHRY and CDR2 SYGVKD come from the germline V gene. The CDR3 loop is CAISTGTSGLSREQFF. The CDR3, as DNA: TGTGCCATCAGTACCGGGACTAGCGGGTTATCGCGGGAGCAGTTCTTC.

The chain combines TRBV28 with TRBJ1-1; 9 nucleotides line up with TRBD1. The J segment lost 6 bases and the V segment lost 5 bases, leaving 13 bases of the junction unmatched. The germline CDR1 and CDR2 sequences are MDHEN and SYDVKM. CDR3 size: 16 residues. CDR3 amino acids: CASSGPATGGSPEAFF. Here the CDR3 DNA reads TGTGCCAGCAGTGGACCAGCGACAGGGGGTTCGCCTGAAGCTTTCTTT.

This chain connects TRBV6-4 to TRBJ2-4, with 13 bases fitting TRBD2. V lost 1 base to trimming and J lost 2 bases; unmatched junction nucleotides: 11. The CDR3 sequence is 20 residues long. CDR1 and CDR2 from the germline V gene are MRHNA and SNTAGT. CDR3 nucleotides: TGTGCCAGCAGTGACTTACAACTAGCGGGAGGGCCGAAAACCAAAAACATTCAGTACTTC. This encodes CASSDLQLAGGPKTKNIQYF.

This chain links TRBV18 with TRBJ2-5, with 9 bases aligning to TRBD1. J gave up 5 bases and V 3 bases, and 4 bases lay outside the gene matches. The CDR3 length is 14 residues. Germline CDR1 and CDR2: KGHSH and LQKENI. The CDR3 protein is CASSPWTGDETQYF. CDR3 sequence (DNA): TGTGCCAGCTCACCTTGGACAGGGGATGAGACCCAGTACTTC.

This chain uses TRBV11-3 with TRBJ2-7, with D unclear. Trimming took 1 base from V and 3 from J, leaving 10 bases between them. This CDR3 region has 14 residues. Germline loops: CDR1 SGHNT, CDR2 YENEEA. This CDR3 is CASSLGGNFYEQYF. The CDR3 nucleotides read TGTGCCAGCAGCTTAGGTGGCAATTTCTACGAGCAGTACTTC.

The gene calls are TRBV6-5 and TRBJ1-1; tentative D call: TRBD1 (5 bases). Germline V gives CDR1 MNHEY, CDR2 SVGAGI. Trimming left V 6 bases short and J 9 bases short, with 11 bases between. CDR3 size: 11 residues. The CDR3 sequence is CASRTTVQAFF. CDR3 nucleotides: TGTGCCAGCAGAACGACAGTACAAGCTTTCTTT.

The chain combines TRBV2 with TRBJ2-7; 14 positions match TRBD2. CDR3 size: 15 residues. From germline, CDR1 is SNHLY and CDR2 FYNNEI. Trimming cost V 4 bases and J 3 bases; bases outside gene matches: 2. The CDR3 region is CASSVGLAGGYEQYF. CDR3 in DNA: TGTGCCAGCAGTGTAGGACTAGCGGGAGGCTACGAGCAGTACTTC. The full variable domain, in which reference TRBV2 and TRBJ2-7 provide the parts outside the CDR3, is EPEVTQTPSHQVTQMGQEVILRCVPISNHLYFYWYRQILGQKVEFLVSFYNNEISEKSEIFDDQFSVERPDGSNFTLKIRSTKLEDSAMYFCASSVGLAGGYEQYFGPGTRLTVT.

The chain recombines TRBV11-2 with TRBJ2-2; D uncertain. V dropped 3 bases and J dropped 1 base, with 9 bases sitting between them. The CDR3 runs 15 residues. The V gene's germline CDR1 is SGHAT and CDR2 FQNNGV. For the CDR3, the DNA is TGTGCCAGCAGCTTTTCGAGGCAGAACACCGGGGAGCTGTTTTTT. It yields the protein CASSFSRQNTGELFF.

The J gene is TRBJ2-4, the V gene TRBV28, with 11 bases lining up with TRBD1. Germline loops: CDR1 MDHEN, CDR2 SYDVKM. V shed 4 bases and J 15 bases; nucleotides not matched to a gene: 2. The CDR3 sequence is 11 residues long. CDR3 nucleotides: TGTGCCAGCAGTTCGGACAGGGGGCTGTACTTC. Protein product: CASSSDRGLYF.

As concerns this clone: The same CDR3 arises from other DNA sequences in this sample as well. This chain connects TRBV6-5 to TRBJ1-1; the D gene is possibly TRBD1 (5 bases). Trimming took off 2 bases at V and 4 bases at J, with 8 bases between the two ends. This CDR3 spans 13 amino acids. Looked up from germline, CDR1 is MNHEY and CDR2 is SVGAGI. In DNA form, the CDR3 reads TGTGCCAGCAGTTACCTGGGGGGCACTGAAGCTTTCTTT. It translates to CASSYLGGTEAFF.

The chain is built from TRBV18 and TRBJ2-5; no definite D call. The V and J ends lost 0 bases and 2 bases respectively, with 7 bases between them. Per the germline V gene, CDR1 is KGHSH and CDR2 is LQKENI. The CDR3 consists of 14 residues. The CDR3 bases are TGTGCCAGCTCACCACCGGTGAGGCAAGAGACCCAGTACTTC. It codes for CASSPPVRQETQYF.

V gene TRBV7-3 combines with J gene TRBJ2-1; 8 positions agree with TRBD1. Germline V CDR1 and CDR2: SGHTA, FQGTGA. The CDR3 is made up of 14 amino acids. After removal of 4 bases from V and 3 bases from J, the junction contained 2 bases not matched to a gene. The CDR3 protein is CASSSGGSYNEQFF. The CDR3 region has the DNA TGTGCCAGCAGCTCAGGGGGCAGCTACAATGAGCAGTTCTTC.

The CDR3 nucleotides are TGCGCCAGCAGCGAGGGGGCGACGCGGACCGGGGAGCTGTTTTTT. It translates to CASSEGATRTGELFF. This chain connects TRBV5-1 to TRBJ2-2; 7 positions agree with TRBD1. The length of the CDR3 is 15 residues. V lost 4 bases and J lost 5; bases outside the gene matches: 8. CDR1 is SGHRS, CDR2 YFSETQ, per germline. Full variable domain (outside the CDR3, taken from reference TRBV5-1 and TRBJ2-2): KAGVTQTPRYLIKTRGQQVTLSCSPISGHRSVSWYQQTPGQGLQFLFEYFSETQRNKGNFPGRFSGRQFSNSRSEMNVSTLELGDSALYLCASSEGATRTGELFFGEGSRLTVL.

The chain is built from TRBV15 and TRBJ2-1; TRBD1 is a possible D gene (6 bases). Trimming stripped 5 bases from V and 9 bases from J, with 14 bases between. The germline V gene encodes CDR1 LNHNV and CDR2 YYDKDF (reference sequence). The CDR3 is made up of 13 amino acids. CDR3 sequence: CATSGLQGREQFF. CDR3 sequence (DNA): TGTGCCACCAGCGGCCTACAGGGCCGTGAGCAGTTCTTC.

The CDR3 DNA sequence: TGTGCCAGCAGCCAAGAACTGAGAGCCTACAATGAGCAGTTCTTC. This codes for CASSQELRAYNEQFF. This sequence joins TRBV4-2 and TRBJ2-1, with D unresolved. Between the trimmed V and J ends, which lost 0 bases and 2 bases, there was a span of 8 bases. The CDR3 totals 15 residues. Germline values: CDR1 LGHNA, CDR2 YNFKEQ.

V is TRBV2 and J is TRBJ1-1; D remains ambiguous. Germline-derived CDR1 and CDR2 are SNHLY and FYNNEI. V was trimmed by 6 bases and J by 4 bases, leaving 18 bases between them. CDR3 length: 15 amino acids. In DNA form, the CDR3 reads TGTGCCAGCAGGGTATACGAGGGCGTGGGCACTGAAGCTTTCTTT. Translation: CASRVYEGVGTEAFF.

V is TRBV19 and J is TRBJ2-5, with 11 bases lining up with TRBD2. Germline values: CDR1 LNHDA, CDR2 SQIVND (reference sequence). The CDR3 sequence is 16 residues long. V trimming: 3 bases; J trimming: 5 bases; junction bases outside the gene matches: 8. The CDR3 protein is CASSMGTSGAVETQYF. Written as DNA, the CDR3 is TGTGCCAGTAGTATGGGGACTAGCGGAGCTGTGGAGACCCAGTACTTC.